This is a list of T cell receptor beta chains from one sample in a study of blood T cell repertoires in COVID-19. Sequencing used immunoSEQ multiplex PCR; TCRdb keeps in-frame clones, though not all of them. This sample carries 150,000 or so clones, 88% of them seen once, and the ten largest clones take around 24%. The source material was peripheral blood. The receptors stem from a man aged 60 to 69 with acute or convalescent COVID-19. Both conserved end residues are part of each CDR3. Fields, in order: V gene, clone size, D gene, J gene, CDR3 DNA, CDR3 protein. D genes are given only for firm matches. Clone sizes are given selectively: once, few, many, or a class where the clone is expanded.

v_call: TRBV15
clone_size: NA
d_call: NA
j_call: TRBJ2-7
cdr3_nt: TGTGCCACCAGCAGAGAGGCAGGCGAAACCTACGAGCAGTACTTC
cdr3_aa: CATSREAGETYEQYF

v_call: TRBV3-1/TRBV3-2
clone_size: NA
d_call: NA
j_call: TRBJ1-1
cdr3_nt: TGTGCCAGCAGCCAAGACGGGACTGAAGCTTTCTTT
cdr3_aa: CASSQDGTEAFF

v_call: TRBV5-1
clone_size: few
d_call: NA
j_call: TRBJ1-5
cdr3_nt: TGCGCCAGCAGCTTGTCGGTCAATCAGCCCCAGCATTTT
cdr3_aa: CASSLSVNQPQHF

v_call: TRBV2
clone_size: NA
d_call: NA
j_call: TRBJ1-1
cdr3_nt: TGTGCCAGCAGTTACAGCCACACTGAAGCTTTCTTT
cdr3_aa: CASSYSHTEAFF

v_call: TRBV3-1/TRBV3-2
clone_size: NA
d_call: NA
j_call: TRBJ2-4
cdr3_nt: TGTGCCAGCAGCCAAGATCAGGGAACCAAAAACATTCAGTACTTC
cdr3_aa: CASSQDQGTKNIQYF

v_call: TRBV5-6
clone_size: NA
d_call: NA
j_call: TRBJ2-7
cdr3_nt: TGTGCCAGCAGCTGGGGGACTGACTCCTACGAGCAGTACTTC
cdr3_aa: CASSWGTDSYEQYF

v_call: TRBV2
clone_size: NA
d_call: TRBD1
j_call: TRBJ2-5
cdr3_nt: TGTGCCAGCAGGACAGGGGGTCAAGAGACCCAGTACTTC
cdr3_aa: CASRTGGQETQYF

v_call: TRBV18
clone_size: NA
d_call: NA
j_call: TRBJ1-2
cdr3_nt: TGTGCCAGCTCACCAGACAGCGGGGGCTATGGCTACACCTTC
cdr3_aa: CASSPDSGGYGYTF

v_call: TRBV10-3
clone_size: NA
d_call: TRBD1
j_call: TRBJ2-7
cdr3_nt: TGTGCCATCAGTCCCTCCAGGACAGGGGAATTAGGCGAGCAGTACTTC
cdr3_aa: CAISPSRTGELGEQYF

v_call: TRBV5-4
clone_size: NA
d_call: NA
j_call: TRBJ1-2
cdr3_nt: TGTGCCAGCAGCCACGTTCACGCAGGGAACTATGGCTACACCTTC
cdr3_aa: CASSHVHAGNYGYTF

v_call: TRBV7-3
clone_size: NA
d_call: TRBD1
j_call: TRBJ2-5
cdr3_nt: TGTGCCAGCAGCACCGGGACAGTGAGGGGAGAGACCCAGTACTTC
cdr3_aa: CASSTGTVRGETQYF

v_call: TRBV29-1
clone_size: NA
d_call: NA
j_call: TRBJ1-2
cdr3_nt: TGCAGCGTCCAGGGAGGCGCCTCTAACTATGGCTACACCTTC
cdr3_aa: CSVQGGASNYGYTF

v_call: TRBV19
clone_size: NA
d_call: TRBD1
j_call: TRBJ1-2
cdr3_nt: TGTGCCAGTAGTCGGACAGGGGGCTACACCTTC
cdr3_aa: CASSRTGGYTF

v_call: TRBV12-5
clone_size: NA
d_call: TRBD2
j_call: TRBJ2-7
cdr3_nt: TGTGCTAGTGGTTTGATTTTAGCGGGAGAGGCAACCGAGCAGTACTTC
cdr3_aa: CASGLILAGEATEQYF

v_call: TRBV7-9
clone_size: NA
d_call: TRBD2
j_call: TRBJ2-1
cdr3_nt: TGTGCCAGCAGCTTAGGGACTAGCGGGAGAGATGAGCAGTTCTTC
cdr3_aa: CASSLGTSGRDEQFF

v_call: TRBV27
clone_size: once
d_call: NA
j_call: TRBJ1-1
cdr3_nt: TGTGCCAGCAGTTTAGAGGGCCCAAACACTGAAGCTTTCTTT
cdr3_aa: CASSLEGPNTEAFF

v_call: TRBV6-5
clone_size: once
d_call: NA
j_call: TRBJ1-6
cdr3_nt: TGTGCCAGCACCAGGGTGAACTCACCCCTCCACTTT
cdr3_aa: CASTRVNSPLHF

v_call: TRBV29-1
clone_size: NA
d_call: TRBD1
j_call: TRBJ2-1
cdr3_nt: TGCAGCGTCTCGGGACAGGGCAATGAGCAGTTCTTC
cdr3_aa: CSVSGQGNEQFF

v_call: TRBV30
clone_size: NA
d_call: TRBD1
j_call: TRBJ1-4
cdr3_nt: TGTGCCTGGAGTGGACAGGGAATCGAGGAAAAACTGTTTTTT
cdr3_aa: CAWSGQGIEEKLFF

v_call: TRBV7-8
clone_size: NA
d_call: TRBD1
j_call: TRBJ1-3
cdr3_nt: TGTGCCAGCAGCTTACCCCCATCTACAGGGGTCGGAAACACCATATATTTT
cdr3_aa: CASSLPPSTGVGNTIYF

v_call: TRBV5-5
clone_size: NA
d_call: TRBD1
j_call: TRBJ2-2
cdr3_nt: TGTGCCAGCAGCTTGCAGACAGGGGGCTTTCGGGAGCTGTTTTTT
cdr3_aa: CASSLQTGGFRELFF

v_call: TRBV5-5
clone_size: NA
d_call: TRBD2
j_call: TRBJ2-1
cdr3_nt: TGTGCCAGCAGCTTATCGGGACTACGCTACAATGAGCAGTTCTTC
cdr3_aa: CASSLSGLRYNEQFF

v_call: TRBV7-2
clone_size: NA
d_call: NA
j_call: TRBJ1-1
cdr3_nt: TGTGCCAGCAGCCCAGAGGGAGGGAACACTGAAGCTTTCTTT
cdr3_aa: CASSPEGGNTEAFF

v_call: TRBV5-4
clone_size: NA
d_call: TRBD2
j_call: TRBJ2-5
cdr3_nt: TGTGCCAGCAGCTTGACTAGCGGGGGGAGAGAGACCCAGTACTTC
cdr3_aa: CASSLTSGGRETQYF

v_call: TRBV11-2
clone_size: NA
d_call: NA
j_call: TRBJ2-1
cdr3_nt: TGTGCCAGCAGCCCGCGCGTCGGGGGAGGTTCCTACAATGAGCAGTTCTTC
cdr3_aa: CASSPRVGGGSYNEQFF

v_call: TRBV5-6
clone_size: once
d_call: TRBD1
j_call: TRBJ1-3
cdr3_nt: TGTGCCAGCAGCTTGGCCCCGGGACAGGGAGGTGGAAACACCATATATTTT
cdr3_aa: CASSLAPGQGGGNTIYF

v_call: TRBV13
clone_size: NA
d_call: TRBD2
j_call: TRBJ2-3
cdr3_nt: TGTGCCAGCAGCCGTAGCGGGGGGAAGACAGATACGCAGTATTTT
cdr3_aa: CASSRSGGKTDTQYF

v_call: TRBV5-6
clone_size: NA
d_call: TRBD2
j_call: TRBJ2-2
cdr3_nt: TGTGCCAGCAGCTTCGGGACTAGCGGGAGATACGGGGAGCTGTTTTTT
cdr3_aa: CASSFGTSGRYGELFF

v_call: TRBV7-9
clone_size: NA
d_call: TRBD1
j_call: TRBJ1-6
cdr3_nt: TGTGCCAGCAGCTACGACAGGGGAAATAATTCACCCCTCCACTTT
cdr3_aa: CASSYDRGNNSPLHF